One and the same sample provided the 11 T cell receptor beta chains below, sequenced in a study of neoadjuvant nivolumab and ipilimumab in lung cancer. Sequencing used immunoSEQ multiplex PCR; TCRdb keeps in-frame clones, though not all of them. The sample gives 10,000 or so clones, 81% of which show up once; under 4% is in the top ten. Sequenced here: peripheral blood, sampled before neoadjuvant nivolumab, alone or with ipilimumab. All receptors come from an adult with non-small cell lung cancer.

J is TRBJ2-1 and V is TRBV7-6; the D is unclear. The germline gives CDR1 SGHVS, CDR2 FNYEAQ. V was clipped by 1 base and J by 0 bases, with 22 bases between them. The CDR3 runs 20 residues. This CDR3 is CASSLVPSLDGRPSYNEQFF. Written as DNA, the CDR3 is TGTGCCAGCAGCTTAGTCCCCTCCTTGGACGGACGCCCCTCCTACAATGAGCAGTTCTTC.

The V gene is TRBV7-9, the J gene TRBJ2-3; the D call may be TRBD1 or TRBD2 (6 bases each). The V gene lost 7 bases and the J gene lost 1 base, with 12 bases spanning the gap. This CDR3 region has 14 residues. Germline V gene lookup returns CDR1 SEHNR and CDR2 FQNEAQ (reference sequence). In DNA, the CDR3 is TGTGCCAGCACCCTGGGGGGCGGCACAGATACGCAGTATTTT. Protein product: CASTLGGGTDTQYF. The complete variable domain, with remaining parts taken from reference TRBV7-9 and TRBJ2-3, reads DTGVSQNPRHKITKRGQNVTFRCDPISEHNRLYWYRQTLGQGPEFLTYFQNEAQLEKSRLLSDRFSAERPKGSFSTLEIQRTEQGDSAMYLCASTLGGGTDTQYFGPGTRLTVL.

The J gene is TRBJ2-1, the V gene TRBV29-1; 9 bases fit TRBD2. Germline loops: CDR1 SQVTM, CDR2 ANQGSEA. The CDR3 consists of 15 residues. J was trimmed by 2 bases and V by 5 bases; bases with no gene match: 7. This CDR3 is CSVRQAGGPYNEQFF. DNA for the CDR3: TGCAGCGTTCGCCAAGCGGGAGGCCCCTACAATGAGCAGTTCTTC.

The chain carries TRBV27 and TRBJ1-2; tentatively, D is TRBD1 (6 bases). Germline lookup yields CDR1 MNHEY and CDR2 SMNVEV (reference sequence). V was shortened by 5 bases and J by 1 base, with 14 bases between the two germline ends. The CDR3 spans 15 residues. The CDR3 DNA reads as TGTGCCAGCAGTACAGGGACTGCCATTAACTATGGCTACACCTTC. This encodes CASSTGTAINYGYTF.

The chain joins TRBV29-1 to TRBJ2-1; 10 bases agree with TRBD2. From germline, CDR1 is SQVTM and CDR2 ANQGSEA. Trimming removed 8 bases from V and 5 bases from J; junction bases left unmatched: 15. This CDR3 contains 16 residues. CDR3: CSSGLGSSGSHNEQFF. CDR3 nucleotide sequence: TGCAGCTCAGGTCTCGGGTCTAGCGGGAGTCACAATGAGCAGTTCTTC.

V and J are TRBV29-1 and TRBJ2-3; maybe TRBD2 (5 bases). V was shortened by 7 bases and J by 14 bases, with 19 bases between the two germline ends. Germline values: CDR1 SQVTM, CDR2 ANQGSEA. The CDR3 is 11 amino acids. CDR3: CSGLLPGGLYF. CDR3 nucleotides: TGCAGCGGACTACTCCCGGGCGGGCTGTATTTT.

This clone was observed a handful of times. This chain connects TRBV6-5 to TRBJ2-7; weak D call: TRBD2 (5 bases). The germline gives CDR1 MNHEY, CDR2 SVGAGI. V was trimmed by 9 bases and J by 5 bases, leaving 23 bases between them. The CDR3 runs to 15 residues. For the CDR3, the DNA is TGTGCCAGTTCATCCCCGGGGTCCCCGGAAGACGAGCAGTACTTC. Translating gives CASSSPGSPEDEQYF.

The chain carries TRBV5-1 and TRBJ2-1; 13 bases agree with TRBD2. The J segment lost 6 bases and the V segment lost 2 bases, leaving 17 bases of the junction unmatched. This CDR3 spans 20 amino acids. Germline-derived CDR1 and CDR2 are SGHRS and YFSETQ. CDR3 sequence reads: CASSFDPWTSGSPRGNEQFF. CDR3 DNA sequence: TGCGCCAGCAGCTTTGACCCGTGGACTAGCGGGAGCCCCAGGGGCAATGAGCAGTTCTTC.

This chain links TRBV7-6 with TRBJ1-1; a possible D gene is TRBD1 (6 bases). The germline V gene has CDR1 SGHVS and CDR2 FNYEAQ. Trimming removed 5 bases from V and 0 bases from J, with 19 bases in between. The CDR3 covers 17 residues. CDR3 bases: TGTGCCAGCAGCCCAGTATCTAACAGGGCCTTGAACACTGAAGCTTTCTTT. Protein product: CASSPVSNRALNTEAFF.

This clone was seen a few times. This rearrangement joins TRBV5-4 to TRBJ1-2; D possibly corresponds to TRBD1 (6 bases). Germline V gene lookup returns CDR1 SGHNT and CDR2 YYREEE (reference sequence). CDR3 length equals 13 residues. The V and J ends lost 4 bases and 3 bases respectively, with 10 bases between them. For the CDR3, the DNA is TGTGCCAGCAGCCCAGGGGCGGACTATGGCTACACCTTC. Its protein product is CASSPGADYGYTF.

The rearrangement uses TRBV4-2 and TRBJ2-7, with 8 nucleotides matching TRBD1. The trim removed 4 bases at V and 5 bases at J, leaving 7 bases unmatched. This CDR3 region has 14 residues. Germline lookup yields CDR1 LGHNA and CDR2 YNFKEQ. The CDR3 DNA sequence: TGTGCCAGCAGCCGAAGGACAGGGATCGACGAGCAGTACTTC. Translating gives CASSRRTGIDEQYF.